The present T cell receptor beta chain was sequenced within a study of cytomegalovirus exposure and HLA in healthy donors. As for the study in general: The use of the same platform for the 110 or so validation repertoires and the roughly 670 first-cohort repertoires was reported by a later analysis. Regarding the study as a whole: The classifier reportedly diagnosed cytomegalovirus status with high specificity and sensitivity.

Turning to this clone: Antigen specificity is unknown.

CDR3 length equals 15 residues. Trimming cost V 0 bases and J 10 bases, with 15 bases left between them. CDR1 is MNHNY, CDR2 SVGAGI, per germline (reference sequence). This table comes from immunoSEQ multiplex PCR, and its TCRdb copy is limited to in-frame clones, with some not included. Of some 110,000 clones listed, roughly 88% are singletons. The chain carries TRBV6-6 and TRBJ1-4; D is possibly TRBD1 (6 bases). Sequencing was done on a sample of PBMCs. The receptor was isolated from a man aged 18 to 29 in good health and CMV-seronegative. The CDR3 DNA sequence: TGTGCCAGCAGTTACTCGGACAGTTGGGCAGGAAAACTGTTTTTT. Encoded protein: CASSYSDSWAGKLFF.